This T cell receptor (beta chain) was found in a study of regulatory T cells in long-lasting Graves disease. Study-wide points: Graves' patients with persistent disease showed TCR diversity lower than patients newly diagnosed.

Time point reported: newly diagnosed GD, antithyroid drugs for less than 3 months. The authors made the TCR library using RNA they extracted from PBMCs. With 4 bases clipped from V and 1 base from J, the junction kept 8 bases outside the gene matches. Germline V gives CDR1 MGHDK, CDR2 SYGVNS. The CDR3 is 16 amino acids. Worth noting for this clonotype: Its specificity is unknown.

Arm-PCR of CDR3 regions and iRepertoire HTBI primers were the basis on which TCR beta libraries were built. From the multiplex PCR reads, TCRdb called clonotypes with MiXCR, one entry per CDR3 protein. Altogether 400,000 to 500,000 distinct CDR3 sequences are present, around 15% being singletons, with the ten largest covering 20% to 25%. This sample also belongs to another study, concerning T cells in Graves' hyperthyroidism and ophthalmopathy. That investigation notes: A set of HTBI primers served as the primers for a first-round RT-PCR of the TCR CDR3.

The chain has TRBV25-1 and TRBJ2-7; 9 bases map to TRBD2. The material was peripheral blood mononuclear cells (PBMCs), obtained at new diagnosis, from a patient treated with antithyroid drugs. The clonotype comes from a woman younger than 35 with Graves disease. Written as DNA, the CDR3 is TGTGCCAGCAGTGGAGGAGGCGGGAGGGTATCCTACGAGCAGTACTTC. Its translation is CASSGGGGRVSYEQYF.